The sequence of this T cell receptor (beta chain) was determined in a study of T cell responses to AZD1222 COVID-19 vaccine. Whole-study findings and limits: Donors, mostly white British, included more females; clonal diversity was possibly underestimated. Just a handful of AZD1222 recipients were seropositive at baseline. Receipt of two AZD1222 doses was followed by a rise in Spike-specific TCR breadth and depth. In the spike-specific TCR repertoire, nearly half reportedly target unmutated variant regions.

This CDR3 comprises 14 residues. V was pared by 6 bases and J by 0 bases, with 3 bases of the junction left unmatched. Germline-derived CDR1 and CDR2 are MDHEN and SYDVKM. The assay was immunoSEQ multiplex PCR, and TCRdb's table has in-frame clones only and misses some. Altogether about 190,000 clones are present, roughly 93% being singletons, with the ten largest covering roughly 0.98%. In regard to this clone: Its cognate antigen is unknown.

This chain joins TRBV28 and TRBJ1-2; TRBD1 aligns across 8 bases. The sequence was collected from an adult in good health. The sample in question was peripheral blood, obtained on day 0 of AZD1222 vaccination. The CDR3 loop is CASSRTGTNYGYTF. The CDR3 DNA sequence: TGTGCCAGCAGCCGGACAGGGACTAACTATGGCTACACCTTC.